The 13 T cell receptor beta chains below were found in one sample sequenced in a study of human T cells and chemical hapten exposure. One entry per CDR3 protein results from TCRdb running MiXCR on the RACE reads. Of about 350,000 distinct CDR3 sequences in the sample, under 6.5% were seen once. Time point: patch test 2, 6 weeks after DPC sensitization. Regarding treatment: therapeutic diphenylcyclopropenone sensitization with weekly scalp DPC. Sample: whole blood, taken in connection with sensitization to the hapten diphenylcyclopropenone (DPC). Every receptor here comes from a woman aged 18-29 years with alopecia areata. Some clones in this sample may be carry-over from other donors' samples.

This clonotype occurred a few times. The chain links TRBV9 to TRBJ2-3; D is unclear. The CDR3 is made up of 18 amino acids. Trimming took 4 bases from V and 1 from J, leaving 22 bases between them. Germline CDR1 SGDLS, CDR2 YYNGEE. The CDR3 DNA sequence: TGTGCCAGCAGCTTCGCACCTGGGATTCATTATGGCACAGATACGCAGTATTTT. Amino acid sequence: CASSFAPGIHYGTDTQYF.

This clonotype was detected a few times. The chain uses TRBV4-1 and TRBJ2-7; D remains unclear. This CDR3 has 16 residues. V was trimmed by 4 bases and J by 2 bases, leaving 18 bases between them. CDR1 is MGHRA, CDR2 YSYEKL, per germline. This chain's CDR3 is CASSPTSLGFTYEQYF. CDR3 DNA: TGCGCCAGCAGCCCTACCTCGCTCGGTTTTACCTACGAGCAGTACTTC.

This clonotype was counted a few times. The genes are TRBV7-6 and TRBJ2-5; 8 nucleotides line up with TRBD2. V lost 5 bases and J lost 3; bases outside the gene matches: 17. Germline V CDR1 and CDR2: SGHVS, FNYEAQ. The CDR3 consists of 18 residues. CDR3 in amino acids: CASSSLLAGRALKETQYF. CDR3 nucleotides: TGTGCCAGCAGCAGTTTATTAGCGGGGCGGGCGTTAAAAGAGACCCAGTACTTC. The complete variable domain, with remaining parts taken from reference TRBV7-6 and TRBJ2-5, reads GAGVSQSPRYKVTKRGQDVALRCDPISGHVSLYWYRQALGQGPEFLTYFNYEAQQDKSGLPNDRFSAERPEGSISTLTIQRTEQRDSAMYRCASSSLLAGRALKETQYFGPGTRLLVL.

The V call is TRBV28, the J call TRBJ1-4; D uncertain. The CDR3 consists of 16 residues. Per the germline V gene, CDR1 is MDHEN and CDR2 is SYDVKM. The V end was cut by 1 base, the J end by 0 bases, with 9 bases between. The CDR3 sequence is CASSLSYIATNEKLFF. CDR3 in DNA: TGTGCCAGCAGTTTATCATACATTGCAACTAATGAAAAACTGTTTTTT.

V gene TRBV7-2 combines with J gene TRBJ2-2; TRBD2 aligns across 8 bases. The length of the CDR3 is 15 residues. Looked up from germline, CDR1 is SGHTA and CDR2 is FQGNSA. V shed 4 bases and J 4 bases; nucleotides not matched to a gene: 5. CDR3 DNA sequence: TGTGCCAGCAGCTCCGGACTAGCAGTCACCGGGGAGCTGTTTTTT. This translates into CASSSGLAVTGELFF.

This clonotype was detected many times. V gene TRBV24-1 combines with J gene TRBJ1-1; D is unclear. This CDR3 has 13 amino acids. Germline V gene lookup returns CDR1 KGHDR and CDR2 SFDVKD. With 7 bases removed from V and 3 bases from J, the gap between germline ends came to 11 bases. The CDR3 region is CATRASVYTEAFF. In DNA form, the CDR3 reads TGTGCCACCAGAGCGAGCGTGTACACTGAAGCTTTCTTT.

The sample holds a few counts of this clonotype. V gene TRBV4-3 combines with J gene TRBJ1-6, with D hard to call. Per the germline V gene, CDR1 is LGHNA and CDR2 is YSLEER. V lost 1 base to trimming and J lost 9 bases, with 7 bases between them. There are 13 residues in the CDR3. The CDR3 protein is CASSQVRTSPLHF. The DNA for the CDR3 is TGCGCCAGCAGCCAAGTAAGGACTTCACCCCTCCACTTT.

CDR3 sequence reads: CASSPTSSGVEAFF. Written as DNA, the CDR3 is TGTGCCAGCTCGCCTACTTCCTCAGGGGTTGAAGCTTTCTTT. The V gene is TRBV18, the J gene TRBJ1-1, with D possibly TRBD1 on 6 matching bases. The CDR3 has 14 amino acids. V lost 6 bases, J lost 7 bases, and 18 bases lay in between. Germline values: CDR1 KGHSH, CDR2 LQKENI.

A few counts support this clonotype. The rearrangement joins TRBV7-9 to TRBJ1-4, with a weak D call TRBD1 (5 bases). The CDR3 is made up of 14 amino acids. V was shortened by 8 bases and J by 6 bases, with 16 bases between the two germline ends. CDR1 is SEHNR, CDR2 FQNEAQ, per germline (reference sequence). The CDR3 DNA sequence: TGTGCCAGCCGAGGTGGACATGTGGATGAAAAACTGTTTTTT. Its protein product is CASRGGHVDEKLFF.

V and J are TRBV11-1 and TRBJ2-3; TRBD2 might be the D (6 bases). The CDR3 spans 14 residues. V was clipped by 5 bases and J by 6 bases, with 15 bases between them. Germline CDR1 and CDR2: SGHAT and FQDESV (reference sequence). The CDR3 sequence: CASSQEGRLDTQYF. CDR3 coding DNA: TGTGCCAGCAGCCAGGAGGGGAGGCTGGATACGCAGTATTTT. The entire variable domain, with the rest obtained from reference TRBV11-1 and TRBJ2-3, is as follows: EAEVAQSPRYKITEKSQAVAFWCDPISGHATLYWYRQILGQGPELLVQFQDESVVDDSQLPKDRFSAERLKGVDSTLKIQPAELGDSAMYLCASSQEGRLDTQYFGPGTRLTVL.

The CDR3 DNA reads TGCAGTGCCCAGGGGGCTGACAATTCACCCCTCCACTTT. This encodes CSAQGADNSPLHF. The rearrangement links TRBV20-1 to TRBJ1-6; 8 bases fit TRBD1. The V and J ends lost 6 bases and 7 bases, in that order; junction bases with no gene match: 5. Per germline, CDR1 DFQATT and CDR2 SNEGSKA (reference sequence). The CDR3 consists of 13 residues.

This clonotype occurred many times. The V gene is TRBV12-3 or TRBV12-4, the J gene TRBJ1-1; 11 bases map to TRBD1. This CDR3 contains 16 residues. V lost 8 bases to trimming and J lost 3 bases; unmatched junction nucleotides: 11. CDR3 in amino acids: CASQTWGQGVYTEAFF. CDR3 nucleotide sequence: TGTGCCAGCCAAACCTGGGGACAGGGGGTATACACTGAAGCTTTCTTT.

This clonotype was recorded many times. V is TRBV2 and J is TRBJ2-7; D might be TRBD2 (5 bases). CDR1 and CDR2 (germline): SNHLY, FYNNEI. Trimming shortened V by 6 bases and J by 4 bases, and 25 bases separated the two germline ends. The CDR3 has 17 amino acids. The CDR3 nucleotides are TGTGCCAGCAGAGTCTCGGGAAGAGGTTCTCCTACTTACGAGCAGTACTTC. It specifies CASRVSGRGSPTYEQYF.